This T cell receptor (beta chain) was captured by sequencing in a study of shared clonotypes between healthy human individuals. Authors' processing steps: As immunoSEQ supplied junction-only sequences (without quality scores), filtering differed. Produced via immunoSEQ multiplex PCR; TCRdb's table is partial and in-frame only. That table gives V, J and clone size, and the DNA gave D and trimming. Found here are about 1 million clones, about 75% of them singletons; the top ten hold about 1.5%. The donor population consisted of healthy HIV-negative adults with no recent acute infections or vaccinations. V lost 7 bases, J lost 5 bases, and 12 bases stayed unmatched. The V gene's germline CDR1 is KGHSH and CDR2 LQKENI. The CDR3 loop spans 15 amino acids. This clone was observed a single time. What it binds is not known. Study-wide results and limits: Inspection by rarefaction showed sorted-subset sequencing to be incomplete despite large depth. Limitation of the genetic and exposure-history diversity represented came from the few donors.

The chain has TRBV18 and TRBJ2-5; the match to TRBD1 covers 8 bases. This TCR was sampled from a man in his late teens or twenties in good health. The sequenced sample was memory CD4+ T cells sorted from blood. Noted subset: CD45RA-negative fraction. This chain's CDR3 is CASCSETGARETQYF. CDR3 coding DNA: TGTGCCAGCTGCTCGGAGACAGGGGCGCGGGAGACCCAGTACTTC.